The clone carrying this T cell receptor beta chain was seen only once. Its antigen remains unidentified. The table came from immunoSEQ multiplex PCR; TCRdb's copy has only in-frame clones and leaves some out. The data show approximately 50,000 clones, roughly 78% seen once. The data originate from a study of PD-1 blockade in mismatch repair-deficient tumors. Study-wide context: Patients had around twelve mismatch repair-deficient cancer types, all previously treated and progressing. Study-level results: Tumor-resident clones, often absent from pretreatment blood, expanded after pembrolizumab and then contracted.

All patients were mismatch repair deficient, assessed by either PCR or immunohistochemistry. The CDR3 sequence is 12 residues long. Trimming removed 6 bases at V and 4 bases at J, with 12 bases between. Germline assignment: CDR1 SQVTM and CDR2 ANQGSEA. The sequences come from peripheral blood, collected 4 weeks after starting pembrolizumab. This clonotype was sampled from an adult with mismatch repair-deficient cancer. The chain recombines TRBV29-1 with TRBJ2-5; D is undetermined. The DNA for the CDR3 is TGCAGCGTCCTCATCTCGGGAGAGACCCAGTACTTC. It encodes CSVLISGETQYF.